The entry that follows covers one TCR beta chain sequence. Antigen unknown. These data belong to a study of Tregs in tolerant kidney transplant recipients. Whole-study findings and limits: Activated donor B cell expansion appeared to reveal the most relevant donor-specific TCRbeta repertoire.

Libraries were prepared by immunoSEQ multiplex PCR; TCRdb keeps only in-frame clonotypes and omits some of them. The sample has under 300,000 clones; about 80% are singletons. The CDR3 contains 14 residues. The germline CDR1 and CDR2 sequences are MNHEY and SVGAGI. V was pared by 10 bases and J by 3 bases, with 6 bases of the junction left unmatched. What was sequenced was CD4+ T cells from blood. The receptor was isolated from a human donor in good health. This chain links TRBV6-5 with TRBJ2-6; 7 nucleotides align to TRBD1. CDR3 loop: CATKRGHGANVLTF. CDR3 DNA sequence: TGTGCCACCAAGAGGGGGCATGGGGCCAACGTCCTGACTTTC.